This entry is about one T cell receptor beta chain. What it binds is unknown. This sample was included in a study of CD8+CD57+ T cells in acquired aplastic anemia. Study-level findings and limits: Found in both controls and patients were twenty-nine CD8+ CDR3 sequences. In CD8+ cells, Simpson's diversity showed no significant difference between patients and controls.

Sequencing was done on patients that had shown CD8+CD57+ cell expansion by flow cytometry. Each patient had severe acquired aplastic anemia. Blood samples were obtained from patients who had received no prior therapy. TCR beta VDJ and CDR3 were profiled, and genomic DNA was the template. TCRdb ran MiXCR on the reads and lists one entry per CDR3 protein. This sample has a few hundred thousand distinct CDR3 sequences, with roughly 80% found just once. Germline values: CDR1 SNHLY, CDR2 FYNNEI. CDR3 length equals 14 residues. The chain couples TRBV2 to TRBJ2-5; D is perhaps TRBD2 (5 bases). The J call may be in error: the DNA end matches TRBJ2-1 better. The material sequenced was sorted CD4+, CD8+, or CD8+CD57+ T cells (not recorded which) from PBMCs. The TCR was taken from a human donor with aplastic anemia. The CDR3 reads CATGSGSAQEHQFF. In nucleotides, the CDR3 is TGTGCCACCGGCAGCGGCAGCGCGCAAGAGCACCAGTTCTTC.